This is a list of T cell receptor beta chains from one sample in a study of response to subunit inactivated influenza vaccine. TCRdb fed the RT-PCR reads into MiXCR, producing one record per CDR3 protein. The repertoire consists of 530,000 or so distinct CDR3 sequences, with around 11% occurring once and the leading ten covering 10% to 13%. The sample in question was PBMCs from blood, obtained on the day of vaccination. The receptors derive from a man aged 50 or older who received an inactivated influenza vaccine. Both conserved end residues are part of each CDR3. The order of the fields is J gene, V gene, D gene, clone size, CDR3 protein, CDR3 DNA. A D gene is named only where the DNA matches it firmly. Some rows mark clone size as missing; the rest say once, few, many or name a class of expanded clone.

>TRBJ2-3|TRBV7-8|.|few
CASSLSGRATDTQYF
TGTGCCAGCAGCTTAAGCGGGCGGGCCACAGATACGCAGTATTTT
>TRBJ1-4|TRBV5-1|.|many
CASSLWGASNEKLFF
TGCGCCAGCAGCTTGTGGGGGGCGTCTAATGAAAAACTGTTTTTT
>TRBJ2-2|TRBV20-1|TRBD1|.
CSATTRTGVTGELFF
TGCAGTGCTACAACGCGGACAGGGGTTACCGGGGAGCTGTTTTTT
>TRBJ1-6|TRBV10-3|.|few
CATRMGSEPLHF
TGTGCCACCCGCATGGGGAGTGAACCCCTCCACTTT
>TRBJ2-3|TRBV6-1|.|many
CASSRPGTDTQYF
TGTGCCAGCAGCCGCCCCGGGACAGATACGCAGTATTTT
>TRBJ2-6|TRBV7-9|.|few
CATKSSSSGANVLTF
TGTGCCACCAAGAGCTCAAGCTCTGGGGCCAACGTCCTGACTTTC
>TRBJ2-1|TRBV28|.|.
CASSFGGGVYNEQFF
TGTGCCAGCAGTTTCGGTGGCGGGGTCTACAATGAGCAGTTCTTC
>TRBJ2-5|TRBV20-1|TRBD1|few
CSANPGTGRETQYF
TGCAGTGCCAACCCCGGGACAGGAAGGGAGACCCAGTACTTC
>TRBJ2-1|TRBV24-1|TRBD2|few
CATSATGTRNEQFF
TGTGCCACCAGTGCTACCGGGACTAGAAATGAGCAGTTCTTC
>TRBJ2-3|TRBV24-1|.|few
CATSGFQGSTDTQYF
TGTGCCACCAGTGGCTTTCAGGGAAGCACAGATACGCAGTATTTT
>TRBJ2-3|TRBV7-2|TRBD2|many
CASSFGTSGGRLETQYF
TGTGCCAGCAGCTTTGGGACTAGCGGGGGGAGACTCGAGACGCAGTATTTT
>TRBJ1-1|TRBV28|TRBD1|few
CASRPGQRDTEAFF
TGTGCCAGCAGACCGGGACAGAGAGACACTGAAGCTTTCTTT
>TRBJ2-2|TRBV9|.|few
CASSVDSWGELFF
TGTGCCAGCAGCGTAGATTCTTGGGGGGAGCTGTTTTTT
>TRBJ2-3|TRBV20-1|.|few
CSAHPLGLSTDTQYF
TGCAGTGCCCACCCTCTGGGCTTAAGCACAGATACGCAGTATTTT
>TRBJ2-5|TRBV20-1|.|few
CSARDQGGGPQYF
TGCAGTGCTAGAGACCAGGGCGGAGGGCCCCAGTACTTC
>TRBJ1-2|TRBV12-3/TRBV12-4|.|many
CASRPSGVRYTF
TGTGCCAGCAGGCCCTCGGGGGTTCGCTACACCTTC
>TRBJ2-7|TRBV29-1|.|.
CSVAAGRIYEQYF
TGCAGCGTTGCCGCCGGACGGATTTACGAGCAGTACTTC
>TRBJ2-2|TRBV15|.|.
CATSAPSRAPTGELFF
TGTGCCACCAGCGCACCATCGAGGGCACCAACCGGGGAGCTGTTTTTT
>TRBJ2-7|TRBV5-1|.|.
CASSLGTGMRYEQYF
TGCGCCAGCAGCTTGGGAACAGGGATGCGGTACGAGCAGTACTTC
>TRBJ2-7|TRBV5-1|TRBD1|.
CASSGTASSYEQYF
TGCGCCAGCAGTGGGACAGCCTCCTCCTACGAGCAGTACTTC
>TRBJ1-5|TRBV7-2|.|few
CASSTGSSNQPQHF
TGTGCCAGCAGCACAGGGTCGAGCAATCAGCCCCAGCATTTT
>TRBJ2-2|TRBV6-1|TRBD1|few
CAIKQGFPNTGELFF
TGTGCCATAAAACAGGGGTTTCCGAACACCGGGGAGCTGTTTTTT
>TRBJ2-3|TRBV21-1|.|few
CASSNSQTERGTDTQYF
TGTGCCAGCAGCAATTCTCAGACAGAGAGGGGGACAGATACGCAGTATTTT
>TRBJ2-1|TRBV14|TRBD1|many
CASSQDLGRGLYNEQFF
TGTGCCAGCAGCCAAGATCTTGGCAGGGGGCTGTACAATGAGCAGTTCTTC
>TRBJ2-1|TRBV29-1|TRBD1|.
CSAHGQAYNEQFF
TGCAGCGCCCACGGACAGGCCTACAATGAGCAGTTCTTC
>TRBJ1-5|TRBV4-2|.|.
CASSQSDSSNQPQHF
TGTGCCAGCAGCCAATCGGACAGTAGCAATCAGCCCCAGCATTTT
>TRBJ2-3|TRBV12-3/TRBV12-4|.|.
CASSLFLISTDTQYF
TGTGCCAGCAGTTTGTTCCTAATTAGCACAGATACGCAGTATTTT
>TRBJ2-2|TRBV19|.|.
CASSITLRAHTGELFF
TGTGCCAGTAGTATCACACTCAGGGCCCACACCGGGGAGCTGTTTTTT
>TRBJ1-4|TRBV4-3|.|.
CASSQVGQANEKLFF
TGCGCCAGCAGCCAAGTCGGGCAGGCCAATGAAAAACTGTTTTTT
>TRBJ2-7|TRBV5-1|.|many
CASSLEAAATYEQYF
TGCGCCAGCAGCTTGGAAGCGGCGGCCACCTACGAGCAGTACTTC
>TRBJ1-4|TRBV15|.|.
CATSASGTRNEKLFF
TGTGCCACCAGCGCATCCGGGACCCGTAATGAAAAACTGTTTTTT
>TRBJ2-3|TRBV7-6|TRBD1|.
CASSPISGGTQYF
TGTGCCAGCAGCCCGATCTCAGGGGGTACGCAGTATTTT
>TRBJ1-2|TRBV12-3/TRBV12-4|.|.
CASSFGAGAYGYTF
TGTGCCAGCAGTTTTGGGGCAGGGGCCTATGGCTACACCTTC
>TRBJ2-7|TRBV2|TRBD2|.
CASSGVLAGSYEQYF
TGTGCCAGCAGTGGTGTACTAGCGGGGAGCTACGAGCAGTACTTC
>TRBJ2-7|TRBV28|.|many
CASGRGYEQYF
TGTGCCAGCGGCAGGGGTTACGAGCAGTACTTC
>TRBJ2-2|TRBV5-1|TRBD1|many
CASSLRDSNTGELFF
TGCGCCAGCAGCTTGAGGGACAGCAACACCGGGGAGCTGTTTTTT
>TRBJ2-5|TRBV19|.|few
CASSINGRETQYF
TGTGCCAGTAGTATAAACGGTCGGGAGACCCAGTACTTC
>TRBJ2-2|TRBV28|TRBD2|.
CASSDGLAGRTNTGELFF
TGTGCCAGCAGTGACGGACTAGCGGGACGAACGAACACCGGGGAGCTGTTTTTT
>TRBJ2-5|TRBV7-9|.|.
CASSLTANQETQYF
TGTGCCAGCAGCCTGACCGCGAACCAAGAGACCCAGTACTTC
>TRBJ2-5|TRBV29-1|TRBD1|many
CSVDRPGETQYF
TGCAGCGTGGACAGGCCGGGGGAGACCCAGTACTTC
>TRBJ1-3|TRBV12-3/TRBV12-4|.|few
CASSLFGNSGNTIYF
TGTGCCAGCAGTTTATTTGGCAACTCTGGAAACACCATATATTTT
>TRBJ2-7|TRBV25-1|.|many
CASSEGVSQYF
TGTGCCAGCAGTGAAGGCGTAAGCCAGTACTTC
>TRBJ2-1|TRBV7-9|.|.
CASSLGPIGNEQFF
TGTGCCAGCAGCTTGGGTCCGATTGGAAATGAGCAGTTCTTC
>TRBJ2-7|TRBV6-2/TRBV6-3|.|.
CASIPGPIPHEQYF
TGTGCCAGCATCCCGGGACCAATCCCCCACGAGCAGTACTTC
>TRBJ2-1|TRBV12-3/TRBV12-4|.|many
CASRGSRGYNEQFF
TGTGCCAGCCGAGGGAGTAGAGGGTACAATGAGCAGTTCTTC
>TRBJ2-6|TRBV11-2|.|.
CASSAGTQRSSGANVLTF
TGTGCCAGCAGCGCCGGGACCCAGCGCAGTTCTGGGGCCAACGTCCTGACTTTC
>TRBJ2-7|TRBV4-2|.|many
CASSRFESQWQYF
TGTGCCAGCAGCCGGTTTGAGTCTCAGTGGCAGTACTTC
>TRBJ2-7|TRBV28|TRBD2|few
CASSPIAGVSYEQYF
TGTGCCAGCAGTCCCATAGCGGGGGTCTCCTACGAGCAGTACTTC